Listed below are T cell receptor beta chains from one sample, sequenced in a study of blood T cell repertoires in COVID-19. The data were produced by immunoSEQ multiplex PCR, yet TCRdb's version contains in-frame clones alone and is incomplete. Of 260,000 or so clones in the sample, roughly 85% were seen once. Material: PBMCs or T cells enriched from blood (not recorded which). The receptor set was obtained from a woman aged 50 to 65 who had recovered from COVID-19. The CDR3 runs from the conserved cysteine through the conserved F or W. The D gene is left open where the match is weak. Rows may omit the clone size; those that give it use once, few, many or a size class.

CASSFPGQLAKNIQYF	TGTGCCAGTAGTTTCCCGGGACAGCTAGCCAAAAACATTCAGTACTTC	TRBJ2-4	-	TRBD1	TRBV19
CASSAHRTRGADTQYF	TGTGCCAGCAGCGCCCATAGGACCCGGGGGGCAGATACGCAGTATTTT	TRBJ2-3	-	TRBD2	TRBV27
CASSEGLAGVTQYF	TGTGCCAGCAGCGAGGGACTAGCGGGAGTGACCCAGTACTTC	TRBJ2-5	-	TRBD2	TRBV5-4
CASSRSPPGTGENTEAFF	TGCGCCAGCAGCCGATCGCCCCCTGGTACAGGGGAGAACACTGAAGCTTTCTTT	TRBJ1-1	-	TRBD1	TRBV4-1
CAWSGGQGAGTEAFF	TGTGCCTGGAGTGGGGGACAGGGGGCAGGCACTGAAGCTTTCTTT	TRBJ1-1	-	TRBD1	TRBV30
CASSEVAGGQPQHF	TGTGCCAGCAGTGAGGTGGCAGGGGGGCAGCCCCAGCATTTT	TRBJ1-5	-	TRBD1	TRBV2
CASSPLEGDTNYGYTF	TGTGCCAGCAGTCCCTTGGAGGGAGATACTAACTATGGCTACACCTTC	TRBJ1-2	-	-	TRBV28
CASSDKTGFGNTIYF	TGTGCCAGCAGCGACAAAACAGGGTTTGGAAACACCATATATTTT	TRBJ1-3	-	-	TRBV9
CASSLQGAESPLHF	TGTGCCAGCTCACTACAGGGGGCAGAGTCACCCCTCCACTTT	TRBJ1-6	-	TRBD1	TRBV18
CASSVGQGDNSPLHF	TGTGCCAGCAGCGTAGGACAGGGTGACAATTCACCCCTCCACTTT	TRBJ1-6	-	TRBD1	TRBV9
CAWKRGLVQSSGELFF	TGTGCCTGGAAGAGGGGACTAGTGCAATCCTCCGGGGAGCTGTTTTTT	TRBJ2-2	-	TRBD2	TRBV30
CAWSWGQGTEAFF	TGTGCCTGGAGTTGGGGACAGGGTACTGAAGCTTTCTTT	TRBJ1-1	-	TRBD1	TRBV30
CASSVRGHEQFF	TGTGCCAGCAGCGTAAGGGGCCATGAGCAGTTCTTC	TRBJ2-1	-	-	TRBV7-9
CSVDGGGDEQFF	TGCAGCGTCGACGGGGGAGGCGATGAGCAGTTCTTC	TRBJ2-1	-	-	TRBV29-1
CASSLGGLEQPQHF	TGTGCCAGCAGCTTAGGGGGACTGGAACAGCCCCAGCATTTT	TRBJ1-5	once	-	TRBV7-9
CASSYGTEGYDYGYTF	TGTGCCAGCAGTTACGGTACAGAAGGATATGACTATGGCTACACCTTC	TRBJ1-2	-	-	TRBV6-2/TRBV6-3
CACAGQSYEQYF	TGTGCCTGCGCAGGACAATCCTACGAGCAGTACTTC	TRBJ2-7	-	-	TRBV30
CASTLTGGTQYF	TGTGCCAGCACCCTGACAGGGGGGACGCAGTATTTT	TRBJ2-3	-	TRBD1	TRBV27
CASSFPGNEQFF	TGTGCCAGCAGCTTCCCGGGAAATGAGCAGTTCTTC	TRBJ2-1	-	-	TRBV5-4
CASRRGLATDTQYF	TGTGCCAGCAGACGTGGACTAGCGACAGATACGCAGTATTTT	TRBJ2-3	-	TRBD2	TRBV6-5
CASSSYRGHSYEQYF	TGTGCCAGCAGTTCGTACAGGGGTCACTCCTACGAGCAGTACTTC	TRBJ2-7	-	TRBD1	TRBV28
CASSLDRGSYNEQFF	TGTGCCAGCAGCTTGGACAGGGGCTCCTACAATGAGCAGTTCTTC	TRBJ2-1	-	TRBD1	TRBV11-3
CASSHSDRGNSPLHF	TGCGCCAGCAGCCATTCCGACAGGGGGAATTCACCCCTCCACTTT	TRBJ1-6	-	TRBD1	TRBV4-1
CATSTGGGHGGNTIYF	TGTGCCACTTCTACTGGGGGGGGGCATGGAGGAAACACCATATATTTT	TRBJ1-3	-	-	TRBV7-2
CASSLAGQLYGYTF	TGTGCCAGCAGCTTAGCCGGACAGCTCTATGGCTACACCTTC	TRBJ1-2	-	-	TRBV11-2
CASSLGFGKAIINTEAFF	TGTGCCAGCAGCTTAGGGTTCGGGAAGGCTATAATAAACACTGAAGCTTTCTTT	TRBJ1-1	-	-	TRBV7-2
CASSPQGLAGGYEQFF	TGTGCCAGTAGTCCCCAAGGACTAGCGGGGGGCTATGAGCAGTTCTTC	TRBJ2-1	once	TRBD2	TRBV19
CASSFPFYEQYF	TGTGCCAGCAGTTTCCCGTTCTACGAGCAGTACTTC	TRBJ2-7	-	-	TRBV28
CASSSATSYNEQFF	TGTGCCAGCAGCTCCGCGACTAGTTACAATGAGCAGTTCTTC	TRBJ2-1	once	-	TRBV11-3
CASSLSQQGGRTNEKLFF	TGCGCCAGCAGCTTGTCCCAACAGGGAGGGCGGACTAATGAAAAACTGTTTTTT	TRBJ1-4	-	-	TRBV5-1
CASRHMEVPHMNWQPQHF	TGCGCCAGCAGACATATGGAGGTCCCGCATATGAACTGGCAGCCCCAGCATTTT	TRBJ1-5	-	-	TRBV23-1
CASSLAGVMSNQPQHF	TGTGCCAGCAGCTTAGCCGGGGTAATGAGCAATCAGCCCCAGCATTTT	TRBJ1-5	-	-	TRBV7-2
CAIARGQGINSPLHF	TGTGCCATCGCGCGCGGACAGGGGATCAATTCACCCCTCCACTTT	TRBJ1-6	-	TRBD1	TRBV10-3
CASSPRTGGNYGYTF	TGTGCCAGCAGTCCTCGGACAGGGGGGAACTATGGCTACACCTTC	TRBJ1-2	-	TRBD1	TRBV6-5
CAISDRDRGLSEAFF	TGTGCCATCAGTGACAGGGACAGGGGGCTTTCGGAAGCTTTCTTT	TRBJ1-1	-	TRBD1	TRBV10-3
CASSPREGGNTEQFF	TGTGCCAGCTCACCACGAGAGGGAGGGAATACTGAGCAGTTCTTC	TRBJ2-1	-	TRBD2	TRBV18